This record looks at one T cell receptor (beta chain) sequence and its context. Its cognate antigen is unknown. The sample comes from a study of long-term antiretroviral therapy in people with HIV. At minimum, one pre-ART and two post-ART PBMC samples were obtained from each donor. Among participants with HIV, every one received treatment in the United States. Running of the v3.0 immunoSEQ assay took place at survey level. Sequenced by immunoSEQ multiplex PCR; TCRdb stores in-frame clones only, minus some. The data show more than 35,000 clones, 75% to 90% seen once. Germline CDR1 reads SGHNT; CDR2 reads YYREEE (reference sequence). The CDR3 totals 17 residues. The V and J ends lost 7 bases and 1 base respectively, with 20 bases between them. Whole-study findings and limits: The study found that diversity rose after ART but stayed below transplant donor controls. HIV repertoires showed narrower CDR3 length ranges than controls.

This TCR derives from a man younger than 35 with HIV. The genes are TRBV5-4 and TRBJ1-4, with TRBD1 as a possible D gene (5 bases). The input for sequencing was unsorted PBMCs, taken 1.5 years after starting antiretroviral therapy. CDR3 sequence reads: CASSKPGDGRTNEKLFF. As DNA, the CDR3 is TGTGCCAGCTCCAAACCCGGGGACGGGAGAACTAATGAAAAACTGTTTTTT.